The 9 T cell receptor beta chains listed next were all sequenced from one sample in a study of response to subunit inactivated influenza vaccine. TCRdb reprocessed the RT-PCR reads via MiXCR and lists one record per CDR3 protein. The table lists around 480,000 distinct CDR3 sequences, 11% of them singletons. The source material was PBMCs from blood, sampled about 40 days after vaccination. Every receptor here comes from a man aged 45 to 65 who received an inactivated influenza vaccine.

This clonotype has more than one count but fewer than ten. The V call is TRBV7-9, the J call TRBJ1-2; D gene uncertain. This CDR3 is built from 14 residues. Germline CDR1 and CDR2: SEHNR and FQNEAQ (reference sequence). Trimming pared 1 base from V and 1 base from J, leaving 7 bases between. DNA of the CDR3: TGTGCCAGCAGCTTAGGTGAAATTAACTATGGCTACACCTTC. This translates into CASSLGEINYGYTF.

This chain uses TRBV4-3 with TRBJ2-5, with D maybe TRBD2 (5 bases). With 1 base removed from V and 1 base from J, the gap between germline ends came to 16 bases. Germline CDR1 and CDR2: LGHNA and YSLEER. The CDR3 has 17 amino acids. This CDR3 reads CASSQGEWYGLQETQYF. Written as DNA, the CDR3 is TGCGCCAGCAGCCAAGGGGAATGGTATGGACTCCAAGAGACCCAGTACTTC.

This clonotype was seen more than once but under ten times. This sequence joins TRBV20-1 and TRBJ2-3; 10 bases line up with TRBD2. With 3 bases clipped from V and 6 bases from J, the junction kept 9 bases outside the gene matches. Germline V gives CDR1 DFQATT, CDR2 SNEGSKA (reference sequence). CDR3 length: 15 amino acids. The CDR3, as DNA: TGCAGTGCTAGGTCCCTAGCGGGAGTAGATGATACGCAGTATTTT. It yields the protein CSARSLAGVDDTQYF.

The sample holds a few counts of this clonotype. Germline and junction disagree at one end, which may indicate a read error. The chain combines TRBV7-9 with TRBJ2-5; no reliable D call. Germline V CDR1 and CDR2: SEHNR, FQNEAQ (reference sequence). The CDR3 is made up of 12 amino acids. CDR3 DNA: TGTGCCAGCAGCCCCAAGGAAGAGATCCAGTACTTC. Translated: CASSPKEEIQYF.

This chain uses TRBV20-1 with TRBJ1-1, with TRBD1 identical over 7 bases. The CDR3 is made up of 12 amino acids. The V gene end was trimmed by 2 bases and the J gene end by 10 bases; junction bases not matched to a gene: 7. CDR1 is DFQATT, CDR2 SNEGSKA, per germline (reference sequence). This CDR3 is CSARRTGPGAFF. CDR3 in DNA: TGCAGTGCTAGACGGACAGGCCCTGGAGCTTTCTTT.

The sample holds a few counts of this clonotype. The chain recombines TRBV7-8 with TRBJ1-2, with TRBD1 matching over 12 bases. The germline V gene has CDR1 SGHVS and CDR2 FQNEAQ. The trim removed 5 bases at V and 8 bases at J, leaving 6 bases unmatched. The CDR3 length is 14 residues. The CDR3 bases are TGTGCCAGCAGCCTCCGGGACAGGGGGCGCGGCTACACCTTC. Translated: CASSLRDRGRGYTF.

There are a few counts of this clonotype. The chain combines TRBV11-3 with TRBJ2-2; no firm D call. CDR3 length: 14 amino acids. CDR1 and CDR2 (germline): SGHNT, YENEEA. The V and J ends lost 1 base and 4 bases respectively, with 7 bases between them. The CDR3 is CASSLGRTTGELFF. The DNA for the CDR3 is TGTGCCAGCAGCTTAGGGCGAACCACCGGGGAGCTGTTTTTT.

The CDR3 DNA reads as TGCAGTGCTAGAAAACCGACCGGGCAGACACGGGGCGGGGAGCTGTTTTTT. It specifies CSARKPTGQTRGGELFF. The chain employs TRBV20-1 and TRBJ2-2, with a weak D call TRBD2 (5 bases). CDR3 length: 17 residues. The V gene lost 2 bases and the J gene lost 7 bases, with 23 bases spanning the gap. Germline V lookup: CDR1 DFQATT, CDR2 SNEGSKA (reference sequence).

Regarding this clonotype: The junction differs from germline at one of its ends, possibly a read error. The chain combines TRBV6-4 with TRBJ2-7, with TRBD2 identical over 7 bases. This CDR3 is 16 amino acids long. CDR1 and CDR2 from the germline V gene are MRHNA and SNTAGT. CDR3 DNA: TGTGCCAGCAGAGACTGGGAGGCGGGAGCGGGGTACGAGCAGTACTTC. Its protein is CASRDWEAGAGYEQYF.